One sample yielded the 9 T cell receptor beta chains listed below, sequenced in a study of identical twins. TCRdb recomputed calls from the 5' RACE reads with MiXCR, one row per CDR3 protein. Of hundreds of thousands of distinct CDR3 sequences listed, 9% to 15% were seen once; the top ten hold around 1.5%. The sample was also linked to a second study, of yellow fever vaccine responses in identical twins.

The sample comprised PBMCs. The receptors originated from a young woman in good health.

This clonotype was counted only a few times. The CDR3 DNA is TGTGCCAGCAGTGGGACCCCCACAGGGACCAATCAGCCCCAGCATTTT. The encoded protein is CASSGTPTGTNQPQHF. The V call is TRBV2, the J call TRBJ1-5, with D perhaps TRBD1 (6 bases). Germline assignment: CDR1 SNHLY and CDR2 FYNNEI. This CDR3 is built from 16 residues. Trimming took 4 bases from V and 3 from J, leaving 16 bases between them.

This clonotype showed up just a few times. This chain links TRBV6-1 with TRBJ1-5, with D maybe TRBD1 (5 bases). Trimming removed 6 bases at V and 5 bases at J, with 23 bases between. Germline lookup yields CDR1 MNHNS and CDR2 SASEGT. This CDR3 is 17 amino acids long. Here the CDR3 reads CASSPFRDRRVDQPQHF. CDR3 sequence (DNA): TGTGCCAGCAGCCCATTCAGGGATCGGCGAGTTGATCAGCCCCAGCATTTT.

Only a few counts were recorded for this clonotype. The chain recombines TRBV12-3 or TRBV12-4 with TRBJ1-6; TRBD1 matches at 10 bases. There are 14 residues in the CDR3. The J segment lost 7 bases and the V segment lost 6 bases, leaving 3 bases of the junction unmatched. The CDR3 bases are TGTGCCAGCAGCGAGACAGGGGGCAATTCACCCCTCCACTTT. It yields the protein CASSETGGNSPLHF.

V and J are TRBV9 and TRBJ2-3; 7 nucleotides match TRBD2. The CDR3 is 20 amino acids. J was trimmed by 5 bases and V by 0 bases; bases with no gene match: 21. Germline assignment: CDR1 SGDLS and CDR2 YYNGEE. The CDR3 bases are TGTGCCAGCAGCGTAGCTCCGGGACTAACGAGAGGGGTCACTCAAGATACGCAGTATTTT. Its translation: CASSVAPGLTRGVTQDTQYF.

This clonotype was observed at least ten times. This chain joins TRBV15 and TRBJ1-5; 10 bases line up with TRBD1. V shed 4 bases, J shed 5 bases, and the junction held 11 bases outside the gene matches. CDR3 length equals 17 residues. The germline V gene has CDR1 LNHNV and CDR2 YYDKDF (reference sequence). The CDR3 nucleotides read TGTGCCACCAGCATGGGGACAGGGGCCGTACTTCATCAGCCCCAGCATTTT. Its protein is CATSMGTGAVLHQPQHF.

Ten or more counts support this clonotype. The chain joins TRBV3-1 to TRBJ2-4; possible D gene TRBD2, 5 bases. From germline, CDR1 is LGHDT and CDR2 YNNKEL (reference sequence). This CDR3 contains 16 residues. V was clipped by 0 bases and J by 5 bases, with 14 bases between them. The CDR3 here is CASSQDHGVAENIQYF. The CDR3 coding sequence is TGTGCCAGCAGCCAAGATCACGGGGTAGCTGAAAACATTCAGTACTTC.

CDR3 coding DNA: TGCAGTGCTCCCAAAGGGAGGGCGGCTAACAATGAGCAGTTCTTC. It codes for CSAPKGRAANNEQFF. The J gene is TRBJ2-1, the V gene TRBV20-1, with 7 bases aligning to TRBD2. Germline V gene data show CDR1 as DFQATT and CDR2 as SNEGSKA (reference sequence). After removal of 5 bases from V and 5 bases from J, the junction contained 12 bases not matched to a gene. The length of the CDR3 is 15 residues.

CDR3 residues: CASRDTKTSGYSYNEQFF. The CDR3 DNA reads as TGTGCCAGCAGGGACACGAAGACTAGCGGGTACTCCTACAATGAGCAGTTCTTC. The chain carries TRBV6-4 and TRBJ2-1; 10 positions match TRBD2. Trimming cost V 6 bases and J 0 bases; bases outside gene matches: 11. CDR1 MRHNA and CDR2 SNTAGT come from the germline V gene. The CDR3 has 18 amino acids.

This clonotype was recorded at least ten times. The chain employs TRBV6-1 and TRBJ1-1, with 8 bases identical to TRBD1. V shed 6 bases, J shed 4 bases, and the junction held 10 bases outside the gene matches. This CDR3 region has 15 residues. Germline-derived CDR1 and CDR2 are MNHNS and SASEGT. CDR3 amino acids: CASRPGQGEFTEAFF. The CDR3 DNA reads as TGTGCCAGCAGACCCGGACAGGGAGAGTTCACTGAAGCTTTCTTT.